The 9 T cell receptor beta chains below come from one sample, sequenced in a study of T cells in Graves' hyperthyroidism and ophthalmopathy. RNA transcripts yielded amplified TCR beta CDR3 regions. The study used the HTBI primer set for a first-round RT-PCR of the TCR CDR3. In TCRdb, the multiplex PCR reads were re-called with MiXCR into one record per CDR3 protein. The data contain hundreds of thousands of distinct CDR3 sequences, 14% of them seen just once; the ten biggest clones take up 10% to 13%. Material for sequencing was blood. These receptors were collected from a woman younger than 30 with Graves' hyperthyroidism.

This clonotype was detected only once. The chain employs TRBV27 and TRBJ2-7; 12 positions agree with TRBD2. The CDR3 loop spans 16 amino acids. Looked up from germline, CDR1 is MNHEY and CDR2 is SMNVEV (reference sequence). Unmatched junction bases numbered 11, after V lost 4 bases and J lost 7 bases. Here the CDR3 reads CASSSLAGGYDAEQYF. CDR3 coding DNA: TGTGCCAGCAGTTCGCTAGCGGGAGGGTACGATGCTGAGCAGTACTTC.

This clonotype was counted at least ten times. The gene calls are TRBV11-2 and TRBJ2-7; 7 bases agree with TRBD1. This CDR3 contains 13 residues. The trim removed 6 bases at V and 3 bases at J, leaving 5 bases unmatched. CDR1 and CDR2 from the germline V gene are SGHAT and FQNNGV. The CDR3 DNA reads TGTGCCAGCAGTTTCGGGACAGTCTACGAGCAGTACTTC. Protein product: CASSFGTVYEQYF.

This clonotype has a handful of counts. The CDR3 does not close with the conserved phenylalanine or tryptophan, likely indicating a read error. The chain links TRBV18 to TRBJ2-7; 7 bases line up with TRBD1. Germline CDR1 reads KGHSH; CDR2 reads LQKENI. V shed 6 bases and J 0 bases; nucleotides not matched to a gene: 8. The CDR3 has 15 residues. The CDR3 sequence: CASSRDREASYEQYL. The CDR3 nucleotides read TGTGCCAGCTCCCGAGACAGGGAAGCCTCCTACGAGCAGTACCTC.

This rearrangement joins TRBV20-1 to TRBJ2-7; D call uncertain. Germline values: CDR1 DFQATT, CDR2 SNEGSKA (reference sequence). CDR3 length equals 14 residues. Deletions cut 5 bases from V and 1 base from J, with 15 bases between. As DNA, the CDR3 is TGCAGTGCTGGTTTGCTATCCGGTTCCTACGAGCAGTACTTC. It translates to CSAGLLSGSYEQYF.

This clonotype was counted many times. The V call is TRBV9, the J call TRBJ1-1; 8 bases are shared with TRBD1. The CDR3 totals 13 residues. Germline CDR1 reads SGDLS; CDR2 reads YYNGEE. Unmatched junction bases numbered 3, after V lost 4 bases and J lost 4 bases. The CDR3 sequence is CASSPDRATEAFF. The CDR3 bases are TGTGCCAGCAGCCCGGACAGGGCCACTGAAGCTTTCTTT.

The V gene is TRBV14, the J gene TRBJ2-1, with D perhaps TRBD2 (5 bases). V was pared by 1 base and J by 11 bases, with 12 bases between. The CDR3 contains 13 residues. Germline V gene lookup returns CDR1 SGHDN and CDR2 FVKESK. The CDR3 DNA reads TGTGCCAGCAGCCAAGTAGGTGGGAGCAAGCAGTTCTTC. Translation gives CASSQVGGSKQFF.

This clonotype was observed a handful of times. The chain joins TRBV20-1 to TRBJ2-7, with 9 nucleotides matching TRBD1. This CDR3 has 12 amino acids. Losses at the gene ends were 8 bases for V and 2 bases for J; bases not matched to a gene: 4. Germline assignment: CDR1 DFQATT and CDR2 SNEGSKA (reference sequence). CDR3 sequence reads: CSTGQGTYEQYF. In nucleotides, the CDR3 is TGCAGTACGGGACAGGGCACCTACGAGCAGTACTTC.

This clonotype was observed many times. The chain is built from TRBV11-2 and TRBJ1-1, with D maybe TRBD1 (6 bases). This CDR3 contains 17 residues. Germline CDR1 is SGHAT and CDR2 is FQNNGV. V lost 1 base and J 3 bases, leaving 18 bases between the germline ends. The CDR3 nucleotides are TGTGCCAGCAGCTTAGGTAGGGGGTACATTAGAGACACTGAAGCTTTCTTT. It is translated as CASSLGRGYIRDTEAFF.

This clonotype appeared many times. The chain is built from TRBV28 and TRBJ1-5, with no clear D. The CDR3 runs to 16 residues. V was pared by 7 bases and J by 2 bases, with 18 bases between. Germline values: CDR1 MDHEN, CDR2 SYDVKM. CDR3 in amino acids: CASTPVPSRGNQPQHF. The CDR3, as DNA: TGTGCCAGCACCCCCGTCCCCTCGAGAGGCAATCAGCCCCAGCATTTT.